The 23 T cell receptor beta chains below come from one sample, sequenced in a study of T-cell memory formation after mild COVID-19. TCRdb ran MiXCR on the 5' RACE reads and lists one entry per CDR3 protein. The table includes roughly 280,000 distinct CDR3 sequences, roughly 8.2% detected once. Input material: PBMCs or a T cell subset sorted from them (not recorded which). The receptors here all came from a man younger than 30 who had mild COVID-19 (a few samples of this study predate the infection). Cell type and time point are not known.

This chain uses TRBV5-1 with TRBJ1-1; 11 bases are shared with TRBD1. V lost 4 bases to trimming and J lost 4 bases; unmatched junction nucleotides: 6. CDR3 length: 15 residues. Germline CDR1 is SGHRS and CDR2 is YFSETQ. CDR3 DNA sequence: TGCGCCAGCAGCAGGGACAGGGGGATTTCCACTGAAGCTTTCTTT. It translates to CASSRDRGISTEAFF.

This chain links TRBV20-1 with TRBJ1-1, with 9 positions matching TRBD1. In germline, CDR1 is DFQATT, CDR2 SNEGSKA (reference sequence). Losses at the gene ends were 1 base for V and 3 bases for J; bases not matched to a gene: 0. The CDR3 totals 13 residues. CDR3 nucleotides: TGCAGTGCTAGAGGGACAGGGGACACTGAAGCTTTCTTT. Translation gives CSARGTGDTEAFF.

This clonotype has more than one count but fewer than ten. This chain uses TRBV5-1 with TRBJ2-5, with 8 bases lining up with TRBD1. After removal of 4 bases from V and 0 bases from J, the junction contained 5 bases not matched to a gene. The CDR3 has 15 amino acids. Per germline, CDR1 SGHRS and CDR2 YFSETQ. The CDR3 is CASSTAGQDQETQYF. The CDR3 nucleotides are TGCGCCAGCAGCACGGCGGGACAGGACCAAGAGACCCAGTACTTC.

This clonotype was picked up many times. The chain's CDR3 is CASSYGQMNTGELFF. The DNA of the CDR3 is TGTGCCAGCAGTTACGGACAGATGAACACCGGGGAGCTGTTTTTT. The chain couples TRBV6-5 to TRBJ2-2; possible D gene TRBD1, 6 bases. CDR1 is MNHEY and CDR2 is SVGAGI in the germline V gene. Deletions cut 2 bases from V and 1 base from J, with 8 bases between. The CDR3 length is 15 residues.

This chain connects TRBV5-1 to TRBJ2-3; 7 nucleotides align to TRBD2. The CDR3 runs to 16 residues. The ends lost 0 bases at V and 3 bases at J; junction bases unmatched: 7. CDR1 SGHRS and CDR2 YFSETQ come from the germline V gene. CDR3 coding DNA: TGCGCCAGCAGCTTGGGCGTGGCGGGGGATACAGATACGCAGTATTTT. It yields the protein CASSLGVAGDTDTQYF.

This clonotype was seen many times. This rearrangement joins TRBV29-1 to TRBJ1-2; unclear D gene. The V end lost 5 bases, the J end lost 4 bases, and 11 bases lay between the germline ends. Germline CDR1 and CDR2: SQVTM and ANQGSEA. This CDR3 spans 12 amino acids. The DNA of the CDR3 is TGCAGCGTTCGTCCCAGCAGCTATGGCTACACCTTC. Translation gives CSVRPSSYGYTF.

The CDR3 region has the DNA TGTGCCAGCAGCACGAGCCCGACAGGGGGGAACACTGAAGCTTTCTTT. Translation: CASSTSPTGGNTEAFF. The chain recombines TRBV7-3 with TRBJ1-1; 9 bases are a match to TRBD1. The ends lost 5 bases at V and 1 base at J; junction bases unmatched: 8. The CDR3 is 16 amino acids. The germline gives CDR1 SGHTA, CDR2 FQGTGA.

This clonotype was observed a few times. V and J are TRBV20-1 and TRBJ1-2; maybe TRBD1 (5 bases). This CDR3 region has 13 residues. V lost 1 base, J lost 6 bases, and 12 bases lay in between. Germline CDR1 is DFQATT and CDR2 is SNEGSKA (reference sequence). The CDR3 DNA is TGCAGTGCTAGAGTGGGGGGAATGAATGGCTACACCTTC. Its translation: CSARVGGMNGYTF.

This clonotype was detected many times. This chain joins TRBV20-1 and TRBJ1-5; D perhaps matches TRBD1 (5 bases). Deletions cut 0 bases from V and 0 bases from J, with 15 bases between. This CDR3 contains 17 residues. Germline CDR1 is DFQATT and CDR2 is SNEGSKA (reference sequence). CDR3: CSARDNAGSRSNQPQHF. CDR3 in DNA: TGCAGTGCTAGAGATAATGCAGGGAGCCGTAGCAATCAGCCCCAGCATTTT.

This chain joins TRBV12-5 and TRBJ2-1, with a tentative D call TRBD2 (6 bases). CDR3 length: 15 amino acids. Germline CDR1 LGHNT, CDR2 FRNRAP. V lost 5 bases, J lost 4 bases, and 15 bases lay in between. CDR3 nucleotides: TGTGCTAGTGGTCCTCCGGAAGGGAGGTACAATGAGCAGTTCTTC. This encodes CASGPPEGRYNEQFF.

Many counts were recorded for this clonotype. This rearrangement joins TRBV12-3 or TRBV12-4 to TRBJ2-1, with no clear D. There are 11 residues in the CDR3. V gave up 2 bases and J gave up 6 bases, with 2 bases separating them. This chain's CDR3 is CASSLPNEQFF. CDR3 DNA: TGTGCCAGCAGTTTACCCAATGAGCAGTTCTTC.

The chain carries TRBV28 and TRBJ2-1, with 7 bases fitting TRBD1. J lost 4 bases, V lost 6 bases, and 9 bases had no gene match. Germline CDR1 reads MDHEN; CDR2 reads SYDVKM. The CDR3 is made up of 15 amino acids. CDR3 loop: CASRADRRKYNEQFF. The CDR3 DNA reads TGTGCCAGCAGAGCGGACAGGCGTAAATACAATGAGCAGTTCTTC.

The V and J genes are TRBV12-3 or TRBV12-4 and TRBJ1-5; TRBD1 aligns across 8 bases. V trimming: 6 bases; J trimming: 4 bases; junction bases outside the gene matches: 2. This CDR3 spans 13 amino acids. The CDR3 is CASRRQGNQPQHF. The CDR3 DNA sequence: TGTGCCAGCAGGAGACAGGGGAATCAGCCCCAGCATTTT.

This clonotype occurred many times. The chain links TRBV3-1 to TRBJ2-1; 8 nucleotides align to TRBD1. The CDR3 contains 15 residues. Germline CDR1 is LGHDT and CDR2 is YNNKEL (reference sequence). V was clipped by 4 bases and J by 6 bases; unmatched bases: 8. In nucleotides, the CDR3 is TGTGCCAGCAGCCCGGACAGGGTAATTCTCAATGAGCAGTTCTTC. Protein: CASSPDRVILNEQFF.

This clonotype has only a few counts. The chain joins TRBV6-5 to TRBJ2-1; D is perhaps TRBD2 (6 bases). CDR3 size: 18 residues. With 10 bases removed from V and 0 bases from J, the gap between germline ends came to 25 bases. CDR1 is MNHEY, CDR2 SVGAGI, per germline. The CDR3 sequence is CATPRGVNRESSYNEQFF. CDR3 sequence (DNA): TGTGCCACGCCTAGGGGCGTAAACCGGGAGAGCTCCTACAATGAGCAGTTCTTC.

The V call is TRBV4-3, the J call TRBJ1-4; D is uncertain. The germline V gene encodes CDR1 LGHNA and CDR2 YSLEER. This CDR3 has 16 amino acids. V was shortened by 0 bases and J by 7 bases, with 15 bases between the two germline ends. CDR3 nucleotide sequence: TGCGCCAGCAGCCAAGATCGAATAGGGTCCGGTGAAAAACTGTTTTTT. It encodes CASSQDRIGSGEKLFF.

This clonotype was found many times. The V and J genes are TRBV7-3 and TRBJ2-3; D is unresolved. The CDR3 loop spans 16 amino acids. Germline V gene data show CDR1 as SGHTA and CDR2 as FQGTGA. Trimming took 4 bases from V and 4 from J, leaving 18 bases between them. The CDR3 nucleotides are TGTGCCAGCAGCTCCACCCCTTTTAGGTCGGCAGATACGCAGTATTTT. Protein sequence: CASSSTPFRSADTQYF.

The genes are TRBV29-1 and TRBJ2-7; TRBD2 matches 7 bases. Germline loops: CDR1 SQVTM, CDR2 ANQGSEA. With V trimmed by 3 bases and J by 2 bases, 7 bases remained unmatched. CDR3 length equals 14 residues. Written as DNA, the CDR3 is TGCAGCGTTGAGGGGCTAGCGGAGACCTACGAGCAGTACTTC. Encoded protein: CSVEGLAETYEQYF.

Only a few counts were recorded for this clonotype. The chain recombines TRBV5-1 with TRBJ2-7; the match to TRBD1 covers 9 bases. The CDR3 consists of 14 residues. Germline V gene data show CDR1 as SGHRS and CDR2 as YFSETQ. Germline trimming cut 4 bases from V and 6 bases from J; bases unmatched to any gene: 8. The CDR3 loop reads CASSRGQGVSEQYF. The CDR3 DNA follows: TGCGCCAGCAGCAGGGGACAGGGCGTTTCCGAGCAGTACTTC.

This clonotype was counted a few times. This chain joins TRBV11-1 and TRBJ2-6, with a possible D match to TRBD1 (5 bases). The germline V gene has CDR1 SGHAT and CDR2 FQDESV (reference sequence). Between the trimmed V and J ends, which lost 3 bases and 2 bases, there was a span of 8 bases. This CDR3 region has 15 residues. The CDR3 is CASSFSRAGANVLTF. Written as DNA, the CDR3 is TGTGCCAGCAGCTTCAGCAGGGCTGGGGCCAACGTCCTGACTTTC.

The CDR3 region has the DNA TGCGCCAGCAGCTTCGGACAGGTGATCACAGATACGCAGTATTTT. It is translated as CASSFGQVITDTQYF. This sequence joins TRBV5-1 and TRBJ2-3, with TRBD1 matching over 7 bases. The CDR3 spans 15 residues. V shed 2 bases, J shed 2 bases, and the junction held 5 bases outside the gene matches. Per germline, CDR1 SGHRS and CDR2 YFSETQ.

The sample holds a few counts of this clonotype. This sequence joins TRBV24-1 and TRBJ2-5; TRBD1 matches at 8 bases. J was trimmed by 3 bases and V by 4 bases; bases with no gene match: 6. This CDR3 has 15 residues. Germline CDR1 is KGHDR and CDR2 is SFDVKD. The chain's CDR3 is CATSDTGTGKETQYF. The CDR3 DNA reads as TGTGCCACCAGTGACACCGGGACAGGAAAAGAGACCCAGTACTTC.

V gene TRBV7-9 combines with J gene TRBJ2-3; either TRBD1 or TRBD2 may supply D (6 bases each). Germline assignment: CDR1 SEHNR and CDR2 FQNEAQ (reference sequence). This CDR3 is 14 amino acids long. Trimming removed 6 bases at V and 5 bases at J, with 15 bases between. CDR3 bases: TGTGCCAGCAGATCGGGGGCTGGGGGAGATACGCAGTATTTT. It yields the protein CASRSGAGGDTQYF.